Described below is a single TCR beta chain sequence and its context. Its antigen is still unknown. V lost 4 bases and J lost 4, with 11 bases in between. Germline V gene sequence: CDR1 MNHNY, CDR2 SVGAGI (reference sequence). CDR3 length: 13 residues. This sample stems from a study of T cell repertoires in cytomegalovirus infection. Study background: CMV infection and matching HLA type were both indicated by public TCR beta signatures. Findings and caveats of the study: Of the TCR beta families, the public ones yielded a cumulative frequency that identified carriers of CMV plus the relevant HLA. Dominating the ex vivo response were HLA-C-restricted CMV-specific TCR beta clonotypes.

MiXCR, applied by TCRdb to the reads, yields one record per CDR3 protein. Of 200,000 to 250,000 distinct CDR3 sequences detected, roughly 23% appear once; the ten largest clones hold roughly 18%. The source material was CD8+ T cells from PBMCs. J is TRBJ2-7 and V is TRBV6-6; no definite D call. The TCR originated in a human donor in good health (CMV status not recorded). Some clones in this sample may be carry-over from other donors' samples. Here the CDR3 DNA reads TGTGCCAGCAGTTTTTTAGGGTTTTACGAGCAGTACTTC. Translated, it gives CASSFLGFYEQYF.